This T cell receptor beta chain was recorded in a study of identical twins. The sample holds many counts of this clonotype. Each CDR3 protein is one row after TCRdb ran MiXCR on the 5' RACE reads. The table records fewer than 650,000 distinct CDR3 sequences, 9.5% to 10% of them present only once. The ends were cut back, 5 bases at V and 0 bases at J, with 13 bases in the middle. Germline V lookup: CDR1 SEHNR, CDR2 FQNEAQ (reference sequence). The CDR3 contains 15 residues. These data also featured in a second study, about yellow fever vaccine responses in identical twins.

The origin of this receptor is a woman between 18 and 30 years old in good health. The sequencing sample was made of PBMCs. The rearrangement links TRBV7-9 to TRBJ1-2; D not resolved. In DNA, the CDR3 is TGTGCCAGCAGCGCTGGAGCTGGAACTAACTATGGCTACACCTTC. As protein: CASSAGAGTNYGYTF. The whole variable domain, remainder taken from reference TRBV7-9 and TRBJ1-2, is DTGVSQNPRHKITKRGQNVTFRCDPISEHNRLYWYRQTLGQGPEFLTYFQNEAQLEKSRLLSDRFSAERPKGSFSTLEIQRTEQGDSAMYLCASSAGAGTNYGYTFGSGTRLTVV.